This entry is about one T cell receptor (beta chain). Seattle researchers signed up patients amid active infection and tracked them longitudinally. Profiling relied on immunoSEQ multiplex PCR, and the TCRdb table lists in-frame clones only, not all of them. The sample comprises about 120,000 clones, 90% of which are singletons, and 3.8% rests with the top ten. The CDR3 spans 13 residues. Germline V gives CDR1 SGHRS, CDR2 YFSETQ. Trimming pared 4 bases from V and 7 bases from J, leaving 15 bases between. The source of the sample is a study of blood T cell repertoires in COVID-19. At the level of the study: From T cells, B-cell-depleted T cells, or PBMCs came the material, which was cDNA or gDNA.

The TCR sequence derives from a woman in her fifties or sixties with COVID-19, enrolled during active disease. The rearrangement joins TRBV5-1 to TRBJ2-7; tentative D call: TRBD1 (5 bases). The sample taken for sequencing was peripheral blood. The CDR3 sequence is CASSPWAGWEQYF. CDR3 coding DNA: TGCGCCAGCAGCCCCTGGGCAGGGTGGGAGCAGTACTTC. Drawing the rest from reference TRBV5-1 and TRBJ2-7, the complete variable domain is KAGVTQTPRYLIKTRGQQVTLSCSPISGHRSVSWYQQTPGQGLQFLFEYFSETQRNKGNFPGRFSGRQFSNSRSEMNVSTLELGDSALYLCASSPWAGWEQYFGPGTRLTVT.